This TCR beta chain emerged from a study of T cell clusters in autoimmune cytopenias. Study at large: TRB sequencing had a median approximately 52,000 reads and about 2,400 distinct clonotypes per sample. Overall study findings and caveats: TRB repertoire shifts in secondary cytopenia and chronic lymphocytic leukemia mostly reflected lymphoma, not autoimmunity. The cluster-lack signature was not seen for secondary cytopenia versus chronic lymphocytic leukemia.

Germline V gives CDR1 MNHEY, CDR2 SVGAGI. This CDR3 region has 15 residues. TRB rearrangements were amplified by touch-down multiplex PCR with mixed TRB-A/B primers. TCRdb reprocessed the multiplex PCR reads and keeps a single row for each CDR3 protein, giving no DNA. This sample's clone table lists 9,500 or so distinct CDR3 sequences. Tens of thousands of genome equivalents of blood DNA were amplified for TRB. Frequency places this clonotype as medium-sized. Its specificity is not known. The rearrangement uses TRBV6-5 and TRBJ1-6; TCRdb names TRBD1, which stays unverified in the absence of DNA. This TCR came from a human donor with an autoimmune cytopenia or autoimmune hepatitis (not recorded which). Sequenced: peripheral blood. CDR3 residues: CASSYSGTVNSPLHF.